The 22 T cell receptor beta chains reported below all come from one sample, sequenced in a study of CD8 T cells in ankylosing spondylitis. The antigens these receptors bind are not known. A single record per CDR3 protein comes from TCRdb applying MiXCR to the 5' RACE reads. The sample includes 200,000 to 250,000 distinct CDR3 sequences, 6% to 8% of them seen just once. Study-level results: Typical of ankylosing spondylitis blood, it appeared, was a TCR beta motif of eight highly homologous variants.

Sequencing input: blood, either unsorted or a sorted T cell fraction (not recorded which). The receptor set was obtained from a male donor with ankylosing spondylitis.

J is TRBJ1-2 and V is TRBV4-3, with TRBD1 matching over 7 bases. Germline CDR1 LGHNA, CDR2 YSLEER. The CDR3 has 20 residues. V gave up 0 bases and J gave up 3 bases; unmatched junction bases: 19. The CDR3 bases are TGCGCCAGCAGCCAAGATCGGGGGGACAGAAAGCTTGGGGTTGACTATGGCTACACCTTC. Residues: CASSQDRGDRKLGVDYGYTF.

This clonotype was recorded at least ten times. The chain is built from TRBV3-1 and TRBJ1-1; D uncertain. This CDR3 has 14 residues. Trimming stripped 3 bases from V and 1 base from J, with 9 bases between. Germline CDR1 is LGHDT and CDR2 is YNNKEL (reference sequence). The CDR3 DNA reads TGTGCCAGCAGCCACTCACAGCAGAACACTGAAGCTTTCTTT. Amino acids: CASSHSQQNTEAFF.

This rearrangement joins TRBV7-6 to TRBJ1-2, with a tentative D call TRBD1 (5 bases). The V gene lost 5 bases and the J gene lost 6 bases, with 22 bases spanning the gap. The CDR3 contains 16 residues. Germline V gene sequence: CDR1 SGHVS, CDR2 FNYEAQ. The DNA of the CDR3 is TGTGCCAGCAGCCCCAGGAACGGGGACCTCATGGATGGCTACACCTTC. Amino acids: CASSPRNGDLMDGYTF. Together with reference TRBV7-6 and TRBJ1-2, the CDR3 gives the full variable domain: GAGVSQSPRYKVTKRGQDVALRCDPISGHVSLYWYRQALGQGPEFLTYFNYEAQQDKSGLPNDRFSAERPEGSISTLTIQRTEQRDSAMYRCASSPRNGDLMDGYTFGSGTRLTVV.

This clonotype was detected ten times or more. The chain employs TRBV4-1 and TRBJ1-1, with TRBD1 as a possible D gene (6 bases). Germline V lookup: CDR1 MGHRA, CDR2 YSYEKL. This CDR3 is 16 amino acids long. Trimming removed 2 bases from V and 7 bases from J, with 20 bases in between. CDR3 region: CASSQTHRAAGVEAFF. The CDR3 bases are TGCGCCAGCAGCCAAACCCACCGGGCGGCAGGGGTTGAAGCTTTCTTT.

Ten or more counts support this clonotype. The rearrangement links TRBV15 to TRBJ2-7; possible D gene TRBD1, 5 bases. Deletions cut 1 base from V and 4 bases from J, with 11 bases between. Germline lookup yields CDR1 LNHNV and CDR2 YYDKDF (reference sequence). The CDR3 loop spans 14 amino acids. This CDR3 reads CATSRGGRAYEQYF. The CDR3 nucleotides are TGTGCCACCAGCAGAGGCGGCAGGGCGTACGAGCAGTACTTC. Full variable domain (missing parts from reference TRBV15 and TRBJ2-7): DAMVIQNPRYQVTQFGKPVTLSCSQTLNHNVMYWYQQKSSQAPKLLFHYYDKDFNNEADTPDNFQSRRPNTSFCFLDIRSPGLGDTAMYLCATSRGGRAYEQYFGPGTRLTVT.

The chain has TRBV20-1 and TRBJ1-5; D is unclear. With 0 bases removed from V and 1 base from J, the gap between germline ends came to 4 bases. The CDR3 runs 13 residues. Germline V gene sequence: CDR1 DFQATT, CDR2 SNEGSKA (reference sequence). Here the CDR3 reads CSAREGSNQPQHF. CDR3 in DNA: TGCAGTGCTAGAGAGGGAAGCAATCAGCCCCAGCATTTT.

This clonotype appeared many times. This chain links TRBV5-6 with TRBJ2-3, with 7 bases aligning to TRBD2. Looked up from germline, CDR1 is SGHDT and CDR2 is YYEEEE. V lost 1 base to trimming and J lost 0 bases; unmatched junction nucleotides: 5. CDR3 size: 16 residues. CDR3 sequence: CASSLPSGTSTDTQYF. The CDR3 coding sequence is TGTGCCAGCAGCTTGCCTAGCGGTACTAGCACAGATACGCAGTATTTT.

This clonotype was picked up many times. This chain links TRBV6-1 with TRBJ2-1, with D possibly matching TRBD1 (5 bases). Trimming left V 5 bases short and J 4 bases short, with 15 bases between. Germline CDR1 MNHNS, CDR2 SASEGT. The CDR3 loop spans 15 amino acids. Written as DNA, the CDR3 is TGTGCCAGCAGTAAGGGGTTTGAAGGGTACAATGAGCAGTTCTTC. This sequence encodes CASSKGFEGYNEQFF.

This chain links TRBV3-1 with TRBJ2-3; a weak D match, TRBD1 (5 bases). The ends were cut back, 2 bases at V and 3 bases at J, with 18 bases in the middle. This CDR3 region has 17 residues. In germline, CDR1 is LGHDT, CDR2 YNNKEL (reference sequence). The CDR3 nucleotides are TGTGCCAGCAGCCAAACCAGTAGGGGCCGAAGAACAGATACGCAGTATTTT. This codes for CASSQTSRGRRTDTQYF.

This clonotype turned up a few times. The V call is TRBV14, the J call TRBJ2-1; D is perhaps TRBD1 or TRBD2 (5 bases each). Germline V gives CDR1 SGHDN, CDR2 FVKESK. The V end lost 0 bases, the J end lost 4 bases, and 16 bases lay between the germline ends. The CDR3 has 17 amino acids. In nucleotides, the CDR3 is TGTGCCAGCAGCCAAGATATTACGGGACCCTTATACAATGAGCAGTTCTTC. Its translation: CASSQDITGPLYNEQFF.

This clonotype was seen repeatedly, ten times or more. The chain carries TRBV6-2 or TRBV6-3 and TRBJ2-1, with TRBD2 matching over 7 bases. Germline assignment: CDR1 MNHEY and CDR2 SVGEGT. V lost 2 bases to trimming and J lost 4 bases; unmatched junction nucleotides: 5. The CDR3 consists of 15 residues. CDR3 sequence: CASSYGLAVYNEQFF. In DNA form, the CDR3 reads TGTGCCAGCAGTTACGGGCTAGCGGTTTACAATGAGCAGTTCTTC.

This clonotype was observed many times. This rearrangement joins TRBV6-1 to TRBJ2-3; 8 nucleotides match TRBD1. V dropped 6 bases and J dropped 2; count of bases not matched to a gene: 10. The V gene's germline CDR1 is MNHNS and CDR2 SASEGT. This CDR3 has 16 residues. CDR3 in amino acids: CASRAPTGDNTDTQYF. The DNA for the CDR3 is TGTGCCAGCAGGGCCCCGACAGGGGACAACACAGATACGCAGTATTTT.

In this sample, this clonotype turned up many times. The V call is TRBV4-3, the J call TRBJ2-1; 13 bases are a match to TRBD2. Trimming removed 0 bases from V and 7 bases from J; junction bases left unmatched: 6. This CDR3 region has 17 residues. Germline lookup yields CDR1 LGHNA and CDR2 YSLEER. CDR3 nucleotides: TGCGCCAGCAGCCAAGATCTAGGGACTAGCGGGATGAATGAGCAGTTCTTC. It codes for CASSQDLGTSGMNEQFF.

In its sample, this clonotype was seen many times. The rearrangement uses TRBV12-3 or TRBV12-4 and TRBJ1-2; tentatively, D is TRBD1 (5 bases). The V and J ends lost 6 bases and 8 bases respectively, with 10 bases between them. This CDR3 has 11 amino acids. The CDR3: CASRHDSGYTF. CDR3 in DNA: TGTGCCAGCAGACACGACAGCGGCTACACCTTC.

For this clonotype: A clone one base away is much larger, so this may be a read error. The chain links TRBV28 to TRBJ1-1, with unresolved D. The CDR3 is made up of 16 amino acids. Germline CDR1 reads MDHEN; CDR2 reads SYDVKM. V was cut by 1 base and J by 1 base, with 13 bases left in between. CDR3 sequence: CASSLLCRGGNTEAFF. The CDR3 coding sequence is TGTGCCAGCAGTTTATTGTGCCGAGGCGGGAACACTGAAGCTTTCTTT.

There are many counts of this clonotype. The chain has TRBV6-5 and TRBJ1-4; D ambiguous. The V and J ends lost 1 base and 4 bases respectively, with 4 bases between them. The germline CDR1 and CDR2 sequences are MNHEY and SVGAGI. This CDR3 contains 13 residues. This CDR3 is CASSYYGNEKLFF. The CDR3 DNA is TGTGCCAGCAGTTACTACGGTAATGAAAAACTGTTTTTT.

Many counts were recorded for this clonotype. The chain's CDR3 is CATPAPQSYGYTF. The CDR3 nucleotides read TGTGCCACCCCGGCCCCACAGTCCTATGGCTACACCTTC. The chain is built from TRBV7-9 and TRBJ1-2; D remains unclear. Germline CDR1 SEHNR, CDR2 FQNEAQ (reference sequence). This CDR3 region has 13 residues. Trimming removed 10 bases from V and 4 bases from J, with 16 bases in between.

This clonotype was seen many times. The chain joins TRBV9 to TRBJ1-3; D remains ambiguous. Germline V gene sequence: CDR1 SGDLS, CDR2 YYNGEE. V lost 5 bases to trimming and J lost 0 bases, with 15 bases between them. The CDR3 extends over 16 amino acids. CDR3 coding DNA: TGTGCCAGCAGAGCCAGTACCGGGAACTCTGGAAACACCATATATTTT. Protein sequence: CASRASTGNSGNTIYF.

This clonotype was seen repeatedly, ten times or more. The chain links TRBV7-2 to TRBJ2-3; D gene unclear. CDR1 and CDR2 from the germline V gene are SGHTA and FQGNSA. The CDR3 contains 12 residues. V lost 4 bases and J lost 5, with 7 bases in between. DNA for the CDR3: TGTGCCAGCAGCTGGGTAGGAGATACGCAGTATTTT. Its protein product is CASSWVGDTQYF.

The chain employs TRBV6-2 or TRBV6-3 and TRBJ2-1; perhaps D is TRBD1 or TRBD2 (5 bases each). This CDR3 is built from 14 residues. Trimming removed 5 bases at V and 3 bases at J, with 11 bases between. The germline V gene encodes CDR1 MNHEY and CDR2 SVGEGT. CDR3 in amino acids: CASSPLGHYNEQFF. The CDR3, as DNA: TGTGCCAGCAGTCCACTAGGACACTACAATGAGCAGTTCTTC.

This clonotype came up many times. The rearrangement links TRBV29-1 to TRBJ2-2; 9 bases map to TRBD1. Unmatched junction bases numbered 11, after V lost 7 bases and J lost 2 bases. CDR3 length equals 16 residues. Looked up from germline, CDR1 is SQVTM and CDR2 is ANQGSEA. CDR3 nucleotides: TGCAGCGCTGGGACAGGGCCATTCGATAACACCGGGGAGCTGTTTTTT. Translating gives CSAGTGPFDNTGELFF.

The table lists this clonotype with many counts. The chain uses TRBV4-2 and TRBJ2-1, with D perhaps TRBD2 (6 bases). The V end was cut by 0 bases, the J end by 10 bases, with 13 bases between. CDR1 is LGHNA and CDR2 is YNFKEQ in the germline V gene. There are 14 residues in the CDR3. CDR3 coding DNA: TGTGCCAGCAGCCAAGAGAATAGCGGTCGAGAGCAGTTCTTC. This encodes CASSQENSGREQFF.